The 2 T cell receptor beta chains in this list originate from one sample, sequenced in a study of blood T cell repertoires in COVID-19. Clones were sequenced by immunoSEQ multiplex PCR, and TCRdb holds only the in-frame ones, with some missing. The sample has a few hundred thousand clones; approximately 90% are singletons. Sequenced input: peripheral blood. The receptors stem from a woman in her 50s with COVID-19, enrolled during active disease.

The CDR3 loop reads CASSQDEEAGDPTDTQYF. The CDR3 DNA reads TGTGCCAGCAGCCAAGATGAAGAAGCGGGGGACCCCACAGATACGCAGTATTTT. V is TRBV3-1 (or the pseudogene TRBV3-2) and J is TRBJ2-3; 8 positions match TRBD2. Germline CDR1 LGHDT, CDR2 YNNKEL (reference sequence). With V trimmed by 0 bases and J by 2 bases, 10 bases remained unmatched. The CDR3 is 18 residues long.

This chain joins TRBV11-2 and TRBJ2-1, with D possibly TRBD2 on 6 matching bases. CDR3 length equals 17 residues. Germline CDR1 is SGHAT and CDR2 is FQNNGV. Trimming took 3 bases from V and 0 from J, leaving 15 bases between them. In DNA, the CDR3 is TGTGCCAGCAGCTTCGGTAGTCGGGGGAGCTCCTACAATGAGCAGTTCTTC. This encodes CASSFGSRGSSYNEQFF.